This T cell receptor beta chain was documented in a study of cytomegalovirus exposure and HLA in healthy donors. This clone was detected a few times. Antigen specificity is unknown. Primers: 60 Vbeta forward and 13 Jbeta reverse. TCRdb's table, derived via immunoSEQ multiplex PCR, lists solely in-frame clones and lacks some. The sample records fewer than 200,000 clones, 75% to 85% being singletons. Study-level findings and limits: With high specificity and sensitivity, the classifier reportedly diagnosed cytomegalovirus status.

This TCR was recovered from a female donor in good health and CMV-seronegative. Specimen: PBMCs.

The CDR3 region is CASSLVSEGGHEQYF. CDR3 DNA sequence: TGTGCCAGCAGCTTAGTATCCGAAGGGGGCCACGAGCAGTACTTC. This chain uses TRBV11-2 with TRBJ2-7; 7 positions match TRBD1. Germline V gene sequence: CDR1 SGHAT, CDR2 FQNNGV. Trimming at V came to 1 base and at J to 5 bases, leaving 8 bases not matched to a gene. This CDR3 contains 15 residues.